Listed below are T cell receptor beta chains from one sample, sequenced in a study of OX40 agonist ivuxolimab in advanced cancers. The table came from immunoSEQ multiplex PCR; TCRdb's copy has only in-frame clones and leaves some out. The sample yields tens of thousands of clones, about 91% seen once. This material consisted of CD4+ or CD8+ T cells sorted from blood, taken in a trial of the OX40 agonist ivuxolimab. These receptors all come from an adult with an advanced solid tumor such as melanoma, head and neck, liver or kidney cancer. The CDR3 runs from the conserved cysteine through the conserved F or W. D genes are given only for firm matches. The size of a clone is reported for some rows only, either as once, few or many, or as a class for expanded clones.

abundance: .
v_gene: TRBV4-1
j_gene: TRBJ1-1
d_gene: TRBD1
len: 17
CDR3aa: CASSRYDRGLRDTEAFF
CDR3nt: TGCGCCAGCAGTCGGTATGACAGGGGGTTACGGGACACTGAAGCTTTCTTT

abundance: .
v_gene: TRBV6-1
j_gene: TRBJ1-1
d_gene: .
len: 12
CDR3aa: CASSFGVTEAFF
CDR3nt: TGTGCCAGCAGCTTTGGGGTTACTGAAGCTTTCTTT

abundance: .
v_gene: TRBV6-1
j_gene: TRBJ2-1
d_gene: .
len: 10
CDR3aa: CASSANEQFF
CDR3nt: TGTGCCAGCAGTGCCAACGAGCAGTTCTTC

abundance: .
v_gene: TRBV27
j_gene: TRBJ2-5
d_gene: TRBD1
len: 14
CDR3aa: CASKVQGNQETQYF
CDR3nt: TGTGCCAGCAAGGTACAGGGGAACCAAGAGACCCAGTACTTC

abundance: .
v_gene: TRBV9
j_gene: TRBJ2-7
d_gene: TRBD1
len: 14
CDR3aa: CASSEVGTGYEQYF
CDR3nt: TGTGCCAGCAGCGAGGTTGGGACAGGTTACGAGCAGTACTTC

abundance: .
v_gene: TRBV13
j_gene: TRBJ2-7
d_gene: TRBD2
len: 14
CDR3aa: CASSLRLAGVEQYF
CDR3nt: TGTGCCAGCAGCTTGAGACTAGCGGGAGTCGAGCAGTACTTC

abundance: .
v_gene: TRBV6-1
j_gene: TRBJ2-7
d_gene: .
len: 13
CDR3aa: CASTGTEGHEQYF
CDR3nt: TGTGCCAGCACCGGGACGGAGGGCCACGAGCAGTACTTC

abundance: .
v_gene: TRBV18
j_gene: TRBJ2-7
d_gene: TRBD1
len: 14
CDR3aa: CASSTGTDSYEQYF
CDR3nt: TGTGCCAGCTCAACCGGGACAGACTCATACGAGCAGTACTTC

abundance: .
v_gene: TRBV19
j_gene: TRBJ2-3
d_gene: .
len: 16
CDR3aa: CASRGMGADGTDTQYF
CDR3nt: TGTGCCAGTAGGGGAATGGGGGCAGATGGCACAGATACGCAGTATTTT

abundance: .
v_gene: TRBV28
j_gene: TRBJ2-7
d_gene: .
len: 12
CDR3aa: CASSLYGYEQYF
CDR3nt: TGTGCCAGCAGTTTATATGGCTACGAGCAGTACTTC

abundance: .
v_gene: TRBV6-5
j_gene: TRBJ1-5
d_gene: .
len: 14
CDR3aa: CASSSGASNQPQHF
CDR3nt: TGTGCCAGCAGTTCGGGGGCAAGCAATCAGCCCCAGCATTTT

abundance: .
v_gene: TRBV27
j_gene: TRBJ1-5
d_gene: TRBD1
len: 15
CDR3aa: CASSPATGGHQPQHF
CDR3nt: TGTGCCAGCAGTCCGGCCACAGGGGGTCATCAGCCCCAGCATTTT

abundance: .
v_gene: TRBV5-1
j_gene: TRBJ2-5
d_gene: .
len: 15
CDR3aa: CASSLSSTGLWEQYF
CDR3nt: TGCGCCAGCAGCTTGAGTTCGACAGGTCTTTGGGAGCAGTACTTC

abundance: .
v_gene: TRBV9
j_gene: TRBJ2-2
d_gene: .
len: 13
CDR3aa: CASSASNTGELFF
CDR3nt: TGTGCCAGCAGCGCATCTAACACCGGGGAGCTGTTTTTT

abundance: .
v_gene: TRBV28
j_gene: TRBJ1-1
d_gene: .
len: 15
CDR3aa: CASSLHLAGTYGAFF
CDR3nt: TGTGCCAGCAGCCTACACCTGGCCGGGACTTATGGAGCTTTCTTT

abundance: .
v_gene: TRBV6-1
j_gene: TRBJ2-1
d_gene: .
len: 14
CDR3aa: CASSEARLDNEQFF
CDR3nt: TGTGCCAGCAGTGAAGCGCGTCTTGACAATGAGCAGTTCTTC

abundance: .
v_gene: TRBV6-1
j_gene: TRBJ2-7
d_gene: TRBD2
len: 14
CDR3aa: CASAVAGVRYEQYF
CDR3nt: TGTGCCAGCGCAGTAGCGGGAGTTCGGTACGAGCAGTACTTC

abundance: .
v_gene: TRBV11-2
j_gene: TRBJ2-3
d_gene: .
len: 15
CDR3aa: CASSLGLTSTDTQYF
CDR3nt: TGTGCCAGCAGCTTAGGACTCACTAGCACAGATACGCAGTATTTT

abundance: .
v_gene: TRBV5-8
j_gene: TRBJ2-3
d_gene: TRBD2
len: 18
CDR3aa: CASSLSTASGRASDTQYF
CDR3nt: TGTGCCAGCAGCTTGTCTACCGCTAGCGGGAGGGCCTCAGATACGCAGTATTTT

abundance: .
v_gene: TRBV7-6
j_gene: TRBJ2-3
d_gene: TRBD1
len: 14
CDR3aa: CASSFGTGTDTQYF
CDR3nt: TGTGCCAGCAGCTTCGGGACAGGGACAGATACGCAGTATTTT

abundance: once
v_gene: TRBV11-1
j_gene: TRBJ2-5
d_gene: .
len: 16
CDR3aa: CASSDRSVHQGETQYF
CDR3nt: TGTGCCAGCAGCGACCGCTCGGTACACCAGGGAGAGACCCAGTACTTC

abundance: .
v_gene: TRBV7-6
j_gene: TRBJ2-1
d_gene: TRBD1
len: 15
CDR3aa: CASSMGQGSYNEQFF
CDR3nt: TGTGCCAGCAGCATGGGACAGGGCTCCTACAATGAGCAGTTCTTC

abundance: .
v_gene: TRBV27
j_gene: TRBJ2-1
d_gene: .
len: 15
CDR3aa: CASTESHLGSNEQFF
CDR3nt: TGTGCCAGCACTGAATCGCACTTGGGGTCCAATGAGCAGTTCTTC

abundance: once
v_gene: TRBV11-2
j_gene: TRBJ2-2
d_gene: TRBD2
len: 16
CDR3aa: CASSLATSGGTGELFF
CDR3nt: TGTGCCAGCAGCTTAGCGACTAGCGGGGGCACCGGGGAGCTGTTTTTT

abundance: .
v_gene: TRBV28
j_gene: TRBJ2-6
d_gene: .
len: 14
CDR3aa: CASRLAFGANVLTF
CDR3nt: TGTGCCAGCAGGTTAGCGTTTGGGGCCAACGTCCTGACTTTC

abundance: .
v_gene: TRBV5-1
j_gene: TRBJ2-7
d_gene: TRBD1
len: 15
CDR3aa: CASSTGQGSSYEQYF
CDR3nt: TGCGCCAGCAGCACAGGACAGGGGTCCTCCTACGAGCAGTACTTC

abundance: .
v_gene: TRBV4-1
j_gene: TRBJ1-1
d_gene: .
len: 15
CDR3aa: CASSQGPTANTEAFF
CDR3nt: TGCGCCAGCAGCCAAGGTCCAACAGCGAACACTGAAGCTTTCTTT

abundance: once
v_gene: TRBV5-6
j_gene: TRBJ2-1
d_gene: TRBD1
len: 17
CDR3aa: CASSPLTGTLPSNEQFF
CDR3nt: TGTGCCAGCAGCCCACTGACAGGGACCCTCCCTAGTAATGAGCAGTTCTTC

abundance: .
v_gene: TRBV27
j_gene: TRBJ2-3
d_gene: TRBD2
len: 18
CDR3aa: CASSLSLGLALQTDTQYF
CDR3nt: TGTGCCAGCAGTTTATCGTTGGGACTAGCCCTCCAGACAGATACGCAGTATTTT

abundance: .
v_gene: TRBV5-1
j_gene: TRBJ2-3
d_gene: TRBD2
len: 16
CDR3aa: CASSLDPSGTTDTQYF
CDR3nt: TGCGCCAGCAGCCTCGATCCTAGCGGGACCACAGATACGCAGTATTTT

abundance: .
v_gene: TRBV28
j_gene: TRBJ1-1
d_gene: .
len: 13
CDR3aa: CASTRPGVVEAFF
CDR3nt: TGTGCCAGCACCCGCCCAGGGGTAGTTGAAGCTTTCTTT

abundance: .
v_gene: TRBV6-4
j_gene: TRBJ2-6
d_gene: .
len: 16
CDR3aa: CASSETGSSGANVLTF
CDR3nt: TGTGCCAGCAGCGAGACAGGTAGCTCTGGGGCCAACGTCCTGACTTTC

abundance: .
v_gene: TRBV5-4
j_gene: TRBJ2-2
d_gene: TRBD2
len: 16
CDR3aa: CASSLKREIVTGELFF
CDR3nt: TGTGCCAGCAGCTTGAAGCGGGAGATCGTCACCGGGGAGCTGTTTTTT

abundance: few
v_gene: TRBV5-5
j_gene: TRBJ2-1
d_gene: TRBD1
len: 16
CDR3aa: CASSFPTGGVYNEQFF
CDR3nt: TGTGCCAGCAGTTTTCCGACAGGGGGCGTCTACAATGAGCAGTTCTTC

abundance: .
v_gene: TRBV5-5
j_gene: TRBJ2-7
d_gene: TRBD1
len: 18
CDR3aa: CASSPLHSAGQGLYEQYF
CDR3nt: TGTGCCAGCAGCCCACTCCACTCCGCGGGACAGGGCTTATACGAGCAGTACTTC

abundance: .
v_gene: TRBV10-3
j_gene: TRBJ2-5
d_gene: .
len: 14
CDR3aa: CAISFSAGDETQYF
CDR3nt: TGTGCCATCAGTTTCTCGGCAGGGGACGAGACCCAGTACTTC

abundance: .
v_gene: TRBV6-1
j_gene: TRBJ2-5
d_gene: TRBD1
len: 14
CDR3aa: CASSTTGGQETQYF
CDR3nt: TGTGCCAGCAGTACTACAGGGGGCCAAGAGACCCAGTACTTC

abundance: .
v_gene: TRBV28
j_gene: TRBJ2-7
d_gene: .
len: 13
CDR3aa: CASSFPSGHEQYF
CDR3nt: TGTGCCAGCAGTTTCCCCTCCGGGCACGAGCAGTACTTC

abundance: .
v_gene: TRBV18
j_gene: TRBJ2-3
d_gene: TRBD2
len: 17
CDR3aa: CASSPLTSGRITDTQYF
CDR3nt: TGTGCCAGCTCACCACTGACTAGCGGGAGGATAACAGATACGCAGTATTTT

abundance: .
v_gene: TRBV4-3
j_gene: TRBJ2-7
d_gene: TRBD2
len: 15
CDR3aa: CASSQLAGGVYEQYF
CDR3nt: TGCGCCAGCAGCCAATTAGCGGGAGGGGTTTACGAGCAGTACTTC

abundance: .
v_gene: TRBV4-3
j_gene: TRBJ2-7
d_gene: TRBD2
len: 16
CDR3aa: CASSQDLSSGNYEQYF
CDR3nt: TGCGCCAGCAGCCAAGATCTGTCTAGCGGGAACTACGAGCAGTACTTC

abundance: .
v_gene: TRBV7-2
j_gene: TRBJ1-1
d_gene: TRBD1
len: 14
CDR3aa: CASSLTGGYTEAFF
CDR3nt: TGTGCCAGCAGCTTAACAGGGGGTTATACTGAAGCTTTCTTT

abundance: .
v_gene: TRBV15
j_gene: TRBJ2-2
d_gene: .
len: 15
CDR3aa: CATSSGIRGTGELFF
CDR3nt: TGTGCCACCAGCAGCGGCATAAGGGGCACCGGGGAGCTGTTTTTT

abundance: once
v_gene: TRBV7-6
j_gene: TRBJ1-2
d_gene: .
len: 12
CDR3aa: CASSLAGLGCTF
CDR3nt: TGTGCCAGCAGCTTAGCGGGTTTGGGCTGCACCTTC

abundance: .
v_gene: TRBV4-1
j_gene: TRBJ1-3
d_gene: .
len: 16
CDR3aa: CASSQDSRVSGNTIYF
CDR3nt: TGCGCCAGCAGCCAAGATTCGAGGGTCTCTGGAAACACCATATATTTT

abundance: .
v_gene: TRBV5-1
j_gene: TRBJ2-2
d_gene: .
len: 15
CDR3aa: CASSFTLTGTGELFF
CDR3nt: TGCGCCAGCAGCTTCACCCTAACGGGCACCGGGGAGCTGTTTTTT

abundance: .
v_gene: TRBV27
j_gene: TRBJ2-3
d_gene: .
len: 17
CDR3aa: CASSLTLGRYLTDTQYF
CDR3nt: TGTGCCAGCAGTTTAACCCTGGGCAGGTACCTCACAGATACGCAGTATTTT

abundance: .
v_gene: TRBV7-9
j_gene: TRBJ2-5
d_gene: TRBD1
len: 15
CDR3aa: CASSARTGLQETQYF
CDR3nt: TGTGCCAGCAGCGCCCGGACAGGTCTCCAAGAGACCCAGTACTTC

abundance: .
v_gene: TRBV7-9
j_gene: TRBJ2-7
d_gene: TRBD1
len: 14
CDR3aa: CASSLTGAVYEQYF
CDR3nt: TGTGCCAGCAGCTTGACAGGGGCTGTCTACGAGCAGTACTTC

abundance: .
v_gene: TRBV27
j_gene: TRBJ2-7
d_gene: .
len: 14
CDR3aa: CASSLADHSYEQYF
CDR3nt: TGTGCCAGCAGTTTAGCAGACCACTCCTACGAGCAGTACTTC